This T cell receptor (beta chain) was recovered during a study of blood T cell repertoires in COVID-19. Study at large: From the United States, Italy and Spain came samples of acute and convalescent COVID-19. T cells, B-cell-depleted T cells, or PBMCs supplied cDNA or gDNA.

Sequencing was performed with immunoSEQ multiplex PCR; in TCRdb, only in-frame clones are kept and a portion is missing. Among approximately 150,000 clones, roughly 85% were seen once, and the ten largest hold over 15%. Germline lookup yields CDR1 SGHAT and CDR2 FQNNGV. V was pared by 5 bases and J by 1 base, with 9 bases of the junction left unmatched. The CDR3 totals 18 residues. This receptor was identified in a woman in her seventies in a cohort exposed to, infected with or recovered from COVID-19 (not recorded which). Sequenced: PBMCs or T cells enriched from blood (not recorded which). The chain joins TRBV11-2 to TRBJ2-3; 13 bases line up with TRBD2. The CDR3 sequence: CASSTHGLAGVGTDTQYF. The DNA for the CDR3 is TGTGCCAGCAGCACACACGGACTAGCGGGAGTCGGCACAGATACGCAGTATTTT.